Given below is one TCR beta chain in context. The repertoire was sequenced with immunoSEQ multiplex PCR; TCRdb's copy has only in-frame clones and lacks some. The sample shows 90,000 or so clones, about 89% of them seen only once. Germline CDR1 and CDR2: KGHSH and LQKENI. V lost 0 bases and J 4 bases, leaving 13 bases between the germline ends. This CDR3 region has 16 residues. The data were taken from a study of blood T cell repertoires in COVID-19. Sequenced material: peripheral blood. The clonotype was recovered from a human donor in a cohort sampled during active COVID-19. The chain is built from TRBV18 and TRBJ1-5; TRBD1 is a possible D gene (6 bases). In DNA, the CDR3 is TGTGCCAGCTCACCACCGGACAGCGTGGGGAATCAGCCCCAGCATTTT. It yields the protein CASSPPDSVGNQPQHF.